What follows is one T cell receptor beta chain and its context. What it recognizes is unknown. Donors counted as nominally healthy when sampled, yet unrecorded immune exposures were likely. The source of the sample is a study of cytomegalovirus exposure and HLA in healthy donors. Overall study findings and caveats: Reports indicated that the classifier achieved high specificity and sensitivity in diagnosing cytomegalovirus status. A later analysis linked a missense DCLRE1C variant to TCR beta V- and J-gene trimming. Sequences of the TCR beta chain were said to predict the HLA-A and HLA-B alleles of most subjects accurately.

The PCR ran on 60 Vbeta and 13 Jbeta primers. The table came from immunoSEQ multiplex PCR; TCRdb's copy has only in-frame clones and leaves some out. The sample carries approximately 180,000 clones, more than 65% recorded once. The CDR3 loop spans 13 amino acids. The V segment lost 3 bases and the J segment 8 bases; nucleotides outside the gene matches: 2. CDR1 and CDR2 (germline): MDHEN, SYDVKM. The clonotype originates from a woman in her 30s in good health and CMV-seronegative. The chain combines TRBV28 with TRBJ2-1, with TRBD2 matching 9 bases. Sequenced input: PBMCs. The CDR3 coding sequence is TGTGCCAGCAGTTTGCGGGGGGGGGATGAGCAGTTCTTC. This translates into CASSLRGGDEQFF.